The next 22 T cell receptor beta chains were all read from a single sample in a study of early T cells in non-severe SARS-CoV-2 infection. TCRdb passed the 5' RACE reads through MiXCR, listing each CDR3 protein once. The data show 40,000 to 60,000 distinct CDR3 sequences, under 7.5% seen once. Source: whole blood, taken at baseline. The receptor source for this set is an adult who was a healthcare worker with PCR-confirmed SARS-CoV-2 infection or an uninfected control (not recorded which).

The V and J genes are TRBV2 and TRBJ2-3; TRBD2 aligns across 8 bases. Germline trimming cut 2 bases from V and 0 bases from J; bases unmatched to any gene: 1. CDR3 length equals 15 residues. CDR1 is SNHLY and CDR2 is FYNNEI in the germline V gene. CDR3 DNA: TGTGCCAGCAGTGAACTAGCGGGCAGCACAGATACGCAGTATTTT. It specifies CASSELAGSTDTQYF.

This clonotype turned up a few times. The chain couples TRBV28 to TRBJ2-3; possible D gene TRBD2, 6 bases. The germline CDR1 and CDR2 sequences are MDHEN and SYDVKM. The CDR3 contains 16 residues. Trimming shortened V by 10 bases and J by 5 bases, and 25 bases separated the two germline ends. The CDR3 reads CATMMPGDFRGDTQYF. The CDR3 nucleotides are TGTGCCACCATGATGCCGGGGGACTTTCGGGGAGATACGCAGTATTTT.

The chain links TRBV6-6 to TRBJ1-6; D is possibly TRBD1 (5 bases). Germline assignment: CDR1 MNHNY and CDR2 SVGAGI (reference sequence). Trimming took 10 bases from V and 8 from J, leaving 21 bases between them. This CDR3 comprises 15 residues. CDR3 coding DNA: TGTGCCATCACCGTAGACCTTGGACATGATTCACCCCTCCACTTT. It encodes CAITVDLGHDSPLHF.

The sample holds many counts of this clonotype. The chain combines TRBV11-3 with TRBJ2-1, with 9 bases that match TRBD2. The V gene end was trimmed by 3 bases and the J gene end by 12 bases; junction bases not matched to a gene: 15. The CDR3 has 16 amino acids. Germline V gene sequence: CDR1 SGHNT, CDR2 YENEEA. The CDR3 loop is CASSFGGLANTMSQFF. The DNA of the CDR3 is TGTGCCAGCAGCTTTGGCGGACTAGCGAATACAATGTCGCAGTTCTTC. The complete variable domain, with remaining parts taken from reference TRBV11-3 and TRBJ2-1, reads EAGVVQSPRYKIIEKKQPVAFWCNPISGHNTLYWYLQNLGQGPELLIRYENEEAVDDSQLPKDRFSAERLKGVDSTLKIQPAELGDSAVYLCASSFGGLANTMSQFFGPGTRLTVL.

Only a few counts were recorded for this clonotype. The gene calls are TRBV12-3 or TRBV12-4 and TRBJ1-3, with 11 bases matching TRBD1. After removal of 6 bases from V and 5 bases from J, the junction contained 3 bases not matched to a gene. The CDR3 covers 14 residues. For the CDR3, the DNA is TGTGCCAGCAGGGGGACAGGGGGAAGAAACACCATATATTTT. Amino acids: CASRGTGGRNTIYF.

This rearrangement joins TRBV5-1 to TRBJ2-7, with D tentatively TRBD1 (6 bases). There are 16 residues in the CDR3. Trimming stripped 3 bases from V and 2 bases from J, with 18 bases between. The germline CDR1 and CDR2 sequences are SGHRS and YFSETQ. The CDR3: CASSYHDRKIPYEQYF. The CDR3 DNA reads TGCGCCAGCAGCTACCACGACAGGAAAATTCCCTACGAGCAGTACTTC.

This chain links TRBV5-1 with TRBJ1-1; 7 nucleotides match TRBD1. Per the germline V gene, CDR1 is SGHRS and CDR2 is YFSETQ. This CDR3 has 15 residues. J lost 5 bases, V lost 4 bases, and 11 bases had no gene match. CDR3 DNA: TGCGCCAGCAGCCCCCTTGAGGGGGCAAGGACTGAAGCTTTCTTT. This translates into CASSPLEGARTEAFF.

This clonotype was seen at least ten times. This chain links TRBV18 with TRBJ1-5; unclear D gene. The V gene lost 3 bases and the J gene lost 6 bases, with 12 bases spanning the gap. CDR1 is KGHSH, CDR2 LQKENI, per germline. The CDR3 extends over 14 amino acids. CDR3 sequence (DNA): TGTGCCAGCTCACCCGAGACACGTTTTCAGCCCCAGCATTTT. Its protein is CASSPETRFQPQHF.

Ten or more counts support this clonotype. V usage is TRBV7-2 and J usage is TRBJ2-1; D is possibly TRBD1 (6 bases). This CDR3 is 17 amino acids long. Per germline, CDR1 SGHTA and CDR2 FQGNSA. Trimming took off 0 bases at V and 7 bases at J, with 19 bases between the two ends. Written as DNA, the CDR3 is TGTGCCAGCAGCTTAGCCCAAGCCGGGACACCACTTAATGAGCAGTTCTTC. Translating it yields CASSLAQAGTPLNEQFF. Together with reference TRBV7-2 and TRBJ2-1, the CDR3 gives the full variable domain: GAGVSQSPSNKVTEKGKDVELRCDPISGHTALYWYRQSLGQGLEFLIYFQGNSAPDKSGLPSDRFSAERTGGSVSTLTIQRTQQEDSAVYLCASSLAQAGTPLNEQFFGPGTRLTVL.

This rearrangement joins TRBV6-2 or TRBV6-3 to TRBJ1-1; D not certain. V was cut by 4 bases and J by 1 base, with 7 bases left in between. Germline-derived CDR1 and CDR2 are MNHEY and SVGEGT. There are 13 residues in the CDR3. CDR3 residues: CASSFDGNTEAFF. The CDR3 DNA reads as TGTGCCAGCAGTTTCGACGGGAACACTGAAGCTTTCTTT.

The sample holds many counts of this clonotype. V and J are TRBV3-1 and TRBJ1-2; 10 nucleotides match TRBD1. In germline, CDR1 is LGHDT, CDR2 YNNKEL (reference sequence). The trim removed 4 bases at V and 4 bases at J, leaving 6 bases unmatched. CDR3 length: 15 amino acids. CDR3: CASSLTGTGVYGYTF. CDR3 DNA sequence: TGTGCCAGCAGCCTGACCGGGACAGGGGTCTATGGCTACACCTTC.

This sequence joins TRBV18 and TRBJ2-6; no clear D gene. The CDR3 loop spans 14 amino acids. Trimming removed 2 bases from V and 1 base from J, with 3 bases in between. Per germline, CDR1 KGHSH and CDR2 LQKENI. The CDR3 DNA is TGTGCCAGCTCACCAGGGTCTGGGGCCAACGTCCTGACTTTC. As protein: CASSPGSGANVLTF.

This clonotype has a count of ten or more. The chain combines TRBV6-5 with TRBJ1-1; D not resolved. Germline CDR1 is MNHEY and CDR2 is SVGAGI. The CDR3 runs to 15 residues. V dropped 10 bases and J dropped 0 bases, with 18 bases sitting between them. DNA for the CDR3: TGTGCCACCCTACCGGGTTTTTCCATGAACACTGAAGCTTTCTTT. It is translated as CATLPGFSMNTEAFF.

The J gene is TRBJ2-7, the V gene TRBV13; TRBD1 matches 7 bases. Trimming cost V 5 bases and J 4 bases; bases outside gene matches: 20. Germline-derived CDR1 and CDR2 are PRHDT and FYEKMQ (reference sequence). The CDR3 has 18 residues. Here the CDR3 DNA reads TGTGCCAGCAGCGCTCGCCCCCGTGGCACAGGGGTAAAGTACGAGCAGTACTTC. Encoded protein: CASSARPRGTGVKYEQYF.

As for this clonotype: A much larger clone is a single base away; this may be a read error. The chain recombines TRBV5-1 with TRBJ1-1; 7 nucleotides align to TRBD1. The length of the CDR3 is 14 residues. CDR1 is SGHRS and CDR2 is YFSETQ in the germline V gene. The CDR3 DNA follows: TGCGCCAGCAGCTTTGGACAGGCCAACACTGAAGCTTCCTTT. It is translated as CASSFGQANTEASF.

This clonotype has a count of ten or more. The chain couples TRBV12-3 or TRBV12-4 to TRBJ2-5, with 9 bases aligning to TRBD2. The V segment lost 6 bases and the J segment 5 bases; nucleotides outside the gene matches: 13. The CDR3 is 16 amino acids. CDR3 region: CASRRTSAGSGETQYF. As DNA, the CDR3 is TGTGCCAGCAGGAGGACTAGCGCCGGGAGTGGGGAGACCCAGTACTTC.

The J gene is TRBJ2-3, the V gene TRBV5-4; weak D call: TRBD2 (5 bases). Trimming removed 0 bases at V and 4 bases at J, with 9 bases between. CDR1 is SGHNT and CDR2 is YYREEE in the germline V gene (reference sequence). CDR3 length equals 14 residues. The CDR3 sequence is CASSLGLASDTQYF. Written as DNA, the CDR3 is TGTGCCAGCAGCTTGGGGCTAGCATCAGATACGCAGTATTTT.

This clonotype was picked up a small number of times. This sequence joins TRBV18 and TRBJ1-6, with 10 bases that match TRBD1. This CDR3 contains 15 residues. Germline values: CDR1 KGHSH, CDR2 LQKENI. V shed 5 bases, J shed 9 bases, and the junction held 7 bases outside the gene matches. The CDR3 region has the DNA TGTGCCAGCTCATCCGACAGGGGGCTGGTTTCACCCCTCCACTTT. Translating gives CASSSDRGLVSPLHF.

This clonotype has only a few counts. The chain carries TRBV7-2 and TRBJ2-7; possible D gene TRBD2, 5 bases. This CDR3 is built from 13 residues. Looked up from germline, CDR1 is SGHTA and CDR2 is FQGNSA. Trimming shortened V by 3 bases and J by 1 base, and 7 bases separated the two germline ends. CDR3 sequence: CASSFSGSYEQYF. The CDR3 region has the DNA TGTGCCAGCAGCTTTTCGGGATCCTACGAGCAGTACTTC. Filled out from reference TRBV7-2 and TRBJ2-7, the complete variable domain reads GAGVSQSPSNKVTEKGKDVELRCDPISGHTALYWYRQSLGQGLEFLIYFQGNSAPDKSGLPSDRFSAERTGGSVSTLTIQRTQQEDSAVYLCASSFSGSYEQYFGPGTRLTVT.

Ten or more counts support this clonotype. The chain carries TRBV7-2 and TRBJ2-7, with 8 bases matching TRBD2. V shed 5 bases, J shed 4 bases, and the junction held 13 bases outside the gene matches. From germline, CDR1 is SGHTA and CDR2 FQGNSA. CDR3 length equals 16 residues. As DNA, the CDR3 is TGTGCCAGCAGCCTAACCGGGGCGGGGGGCCGATACGAGCAGTACTTC. It yields the protein CASSLTGAGGRYEQYF.

This clonotype has a handful of counts. The chain employs TRBV12-5 and TRBJ2-3; D tentatively fits TRBD1 or TRBD2 (5 bases each). The V and J ends lost 0 bases and 2 bases respectively, with 12 bases between them. The CDR3 contains 16 residues. Germline V gives CDR1 LGHNT, CDR2 FRNRAP. The CDR3: CASGLVSGRATDTQYF. CDR3 nucleotides: TGTGCTAGTGGTTTGGTATCAGGGAGAGCCACAGATACGCAGTATTTT.

This clonotype was seen repeatedly, ten times or more. The chain is built from TRBV7-2 and TRBJ2-3; TRBD2 aligns across 13 bases. In germline, CDR1 is SGHTA, CDR2 FQGNSA. This CDR3 comprises 16 residues. J gave up 1 base and V 5 bases, and 3 bases lay outside the gene matches. This chain's CDR3 is CASSPGTSGGTDTQYF. CDR3 coding DNA: TGTGCCAGCAGCCCAGGGACTAGCGGGGGCACAGATACGCAGTATTTT.